This TCR beta chain was sequenced in a study of cytomegalovirus exposure and HLA in healthy donors. Separate from the approximately 720-subject first cohort was the roughly 120-subject validation cohort, to which the donors belonged. This CDR3 spans 15 amino acids. The V gene's germline CDR1 is SEHNR and CDR2 FQNEAQ (reference sequence). Trimming left V 5 bases short and J 0 bases short, with 13 bases between. The study, taken as a whole, reports: Most TCR sequences were seen very rarely across donors, but some public TCRs occurred in many. It was confirmed in vitro that a few of the CMV-associated chains were specific for CMV antigens.

Profiling relied on immunoSEQ multiplex PCR, and the TCRdb table lists in-frame clones only, not all of them. The sample holds about 79,000 clones, more than 85% seen once. Concerning this clone itself: Its matching antigen is unknown.

The receptor was isolated from a woman between 25 and 40 years old in good health and CMV-seronegative. The chain couples TRBV7-9 to TRBJ1-2; D may be TRBD1 (5 bases). The sequenced sample was PBMCs. CDR3 amino acids: CASSPGVFSNYGYTF. In nucleotides, the CDR3 is TGTGCCAGCAGCCCGGGGGTCTTCTCTAACTATGGCTACACCTTC.